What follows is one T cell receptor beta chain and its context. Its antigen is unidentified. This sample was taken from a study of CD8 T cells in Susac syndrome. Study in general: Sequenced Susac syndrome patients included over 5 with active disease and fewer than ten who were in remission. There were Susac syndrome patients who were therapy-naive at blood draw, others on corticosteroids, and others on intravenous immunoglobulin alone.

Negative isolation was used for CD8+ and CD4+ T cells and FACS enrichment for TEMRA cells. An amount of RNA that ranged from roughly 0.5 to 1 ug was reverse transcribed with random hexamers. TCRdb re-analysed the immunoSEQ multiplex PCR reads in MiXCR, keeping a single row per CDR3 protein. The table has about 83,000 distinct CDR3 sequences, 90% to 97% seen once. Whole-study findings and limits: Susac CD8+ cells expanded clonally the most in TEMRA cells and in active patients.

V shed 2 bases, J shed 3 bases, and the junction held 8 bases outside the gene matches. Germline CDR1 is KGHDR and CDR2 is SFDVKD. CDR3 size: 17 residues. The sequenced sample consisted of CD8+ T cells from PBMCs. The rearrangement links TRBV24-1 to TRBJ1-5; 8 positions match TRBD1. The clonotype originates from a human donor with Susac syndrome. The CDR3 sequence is CATSDSTGAIINQPQHF. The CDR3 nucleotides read TGTGCCACCAGTGATTCGACAGGGGCGATCATCAATCAGCCCCAGCATTTT.